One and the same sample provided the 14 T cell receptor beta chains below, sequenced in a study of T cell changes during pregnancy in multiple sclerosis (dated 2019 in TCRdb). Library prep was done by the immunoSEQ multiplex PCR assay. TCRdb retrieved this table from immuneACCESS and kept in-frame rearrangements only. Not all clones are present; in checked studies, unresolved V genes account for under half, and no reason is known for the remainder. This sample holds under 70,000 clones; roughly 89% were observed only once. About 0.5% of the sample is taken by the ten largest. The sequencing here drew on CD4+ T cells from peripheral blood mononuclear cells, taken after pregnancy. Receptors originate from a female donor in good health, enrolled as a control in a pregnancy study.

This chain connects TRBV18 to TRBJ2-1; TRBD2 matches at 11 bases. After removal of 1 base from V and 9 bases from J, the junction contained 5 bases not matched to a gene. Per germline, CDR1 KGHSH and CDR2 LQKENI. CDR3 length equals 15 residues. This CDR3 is CASSPQGLAVGEQFF. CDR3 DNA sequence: TGTGCCAGCTCACCACAGGGACTAGCGGTCGGTGAGCAGTTCTTC.

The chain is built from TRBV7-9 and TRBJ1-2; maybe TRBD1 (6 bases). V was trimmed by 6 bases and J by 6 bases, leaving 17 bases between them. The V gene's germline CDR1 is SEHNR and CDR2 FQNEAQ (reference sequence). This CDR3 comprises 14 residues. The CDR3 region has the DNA TGTGCCAGCAGACTGTCAGGGGAGCTACATGGCTACACCTTC. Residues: CASRLSGELHGYTF.

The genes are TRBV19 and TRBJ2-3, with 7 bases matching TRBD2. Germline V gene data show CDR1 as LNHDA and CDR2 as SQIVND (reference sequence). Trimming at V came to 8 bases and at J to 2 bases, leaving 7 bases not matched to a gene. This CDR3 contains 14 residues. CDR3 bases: TGTGCCAGTTCTCGGGGGGAAAACACAGATACGCAGTATTTT. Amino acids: CASSRGENTDTQYF.

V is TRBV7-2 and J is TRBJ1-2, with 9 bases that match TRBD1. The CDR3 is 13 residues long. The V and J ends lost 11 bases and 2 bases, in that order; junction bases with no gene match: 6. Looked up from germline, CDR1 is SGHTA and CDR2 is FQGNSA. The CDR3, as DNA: TGTGCCGGAAACAGGGGGCGAAACTATGGCTACACCTTC. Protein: CAGNRGRNYGYTF.

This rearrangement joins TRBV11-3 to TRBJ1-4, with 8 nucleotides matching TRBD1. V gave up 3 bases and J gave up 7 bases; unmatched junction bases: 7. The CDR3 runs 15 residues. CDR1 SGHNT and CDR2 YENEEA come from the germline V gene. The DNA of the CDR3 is TGTGCCAGCAGCTTCGGACAGGGAGGAGGTGAAAAACTGTTTTTT. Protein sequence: CASSFGQGGGEKLFF.

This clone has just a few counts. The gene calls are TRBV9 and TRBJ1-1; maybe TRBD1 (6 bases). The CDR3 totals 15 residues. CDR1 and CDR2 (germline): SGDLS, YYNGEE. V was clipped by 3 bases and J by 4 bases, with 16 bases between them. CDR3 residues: CASSERGGGGTEAFF. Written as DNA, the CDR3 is TGTGCCAGCAGCGAGCGAGGGGGAGGGGGCACTGAAGCTTTCTTT.

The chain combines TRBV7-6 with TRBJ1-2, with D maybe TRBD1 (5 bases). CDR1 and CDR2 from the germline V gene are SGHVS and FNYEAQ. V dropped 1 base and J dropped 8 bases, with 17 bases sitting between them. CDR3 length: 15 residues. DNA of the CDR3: TGTGCCAGCAGCTTAGTCTTGGGGAGGGACGGCGGCTACACCTTC. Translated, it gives CASSLVLGRDGGYTF.

CDR3 nucleotides: TGTGCCAGCAGTGAATATGGGGGGGGCGGGCTGAACACTGAAGCTTTCTTT. Its translation is CASSEYGGGGLNTEAFF. V usage is TRBV25-1 and J usage is TRBJ1-1, with D tentatively TRBD1 (6 bases). Germline loops: CDR1 MGHDK, CDR2 SYGVNS. This CDR3 contains 17 residues. Trimming removed 0 bases at V and 0 bases at J, with 14 bases between.

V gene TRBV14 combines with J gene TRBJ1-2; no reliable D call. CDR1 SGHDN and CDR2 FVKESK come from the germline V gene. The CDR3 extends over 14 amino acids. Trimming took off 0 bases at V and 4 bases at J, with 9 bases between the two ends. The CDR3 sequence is CASSQDLEGYGYTF. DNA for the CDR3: TGTGCCAGCAGCCAAGATCTTGAGGGCTATGGCTACACCTTC.

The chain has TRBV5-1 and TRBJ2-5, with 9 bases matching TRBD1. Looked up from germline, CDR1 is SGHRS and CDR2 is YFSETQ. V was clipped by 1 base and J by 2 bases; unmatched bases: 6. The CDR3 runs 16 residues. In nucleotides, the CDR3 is TGCGCCAGCAGCTTGTGGGGGACAGGGCAACAAGAGACCCAGTACTTC. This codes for CASSLWGTGQQETQYF.

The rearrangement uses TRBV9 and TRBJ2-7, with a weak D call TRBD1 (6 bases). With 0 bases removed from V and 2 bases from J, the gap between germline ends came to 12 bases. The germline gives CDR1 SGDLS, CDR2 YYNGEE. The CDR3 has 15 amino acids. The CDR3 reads CASSVGGTPTYEQYF. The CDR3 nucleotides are TGTGCCAGCAGCGTAGGGGGGACACCTACCTACGAGCAGTACTTC.

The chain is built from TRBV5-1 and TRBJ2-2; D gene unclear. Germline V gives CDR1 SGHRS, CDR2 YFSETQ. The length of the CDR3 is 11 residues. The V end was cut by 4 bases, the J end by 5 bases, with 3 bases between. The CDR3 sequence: CASSETGELFF. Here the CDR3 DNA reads TGCGCCAGCAGCGAGACCGGGGAGCTGTTTTTT.

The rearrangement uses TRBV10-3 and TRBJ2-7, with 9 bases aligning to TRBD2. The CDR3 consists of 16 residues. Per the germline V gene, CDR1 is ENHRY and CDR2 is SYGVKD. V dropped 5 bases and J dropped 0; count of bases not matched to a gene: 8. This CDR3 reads CAISLRLADYSYEQYF. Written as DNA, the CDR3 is TGTGCCATCAGTCTAAGACTAGCGGACTACTCCTACGAGCAGTACTTC.

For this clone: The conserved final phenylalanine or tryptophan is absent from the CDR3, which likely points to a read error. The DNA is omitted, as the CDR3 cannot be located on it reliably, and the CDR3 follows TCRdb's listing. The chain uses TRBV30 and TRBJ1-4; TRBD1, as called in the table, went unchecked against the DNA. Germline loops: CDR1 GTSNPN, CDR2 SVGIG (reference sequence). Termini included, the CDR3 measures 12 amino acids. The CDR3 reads CAWSADRAGPFL.